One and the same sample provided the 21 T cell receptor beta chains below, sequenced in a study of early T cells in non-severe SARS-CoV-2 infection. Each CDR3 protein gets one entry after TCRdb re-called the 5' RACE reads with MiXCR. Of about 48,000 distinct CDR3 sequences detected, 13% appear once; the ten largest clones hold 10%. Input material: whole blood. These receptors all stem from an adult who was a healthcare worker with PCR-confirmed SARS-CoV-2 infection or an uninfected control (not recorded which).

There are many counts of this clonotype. As DNA, the CDR3 is TGTGCCAGCAGGCCAGACACGCGTGAAGCTTTCTTT. It specifies CASRPDTREAFF. This rearrangement joins TRBV6-6 to TRBJ1-1; D is ambiguous. The germline gives CDR1 MNHNY, CDR2 SVGAGI (reference sequence). This CDR3 is built from 12 residues. V lost 6 bases and J 7 bases, leaving 12 bases between the germline ends.

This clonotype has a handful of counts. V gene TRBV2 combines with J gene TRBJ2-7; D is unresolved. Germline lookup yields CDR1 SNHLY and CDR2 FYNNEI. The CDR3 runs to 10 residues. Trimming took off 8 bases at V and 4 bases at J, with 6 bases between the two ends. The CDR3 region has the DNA TGTGCCAGCGTAAGGTACGAGCAGTACTTC. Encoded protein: CASVRYEQYF. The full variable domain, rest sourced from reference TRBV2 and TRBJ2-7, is EPEVTQTPSHQVTQMGQEVILRCVPISNHLYFYWYRQILGQKVEFLVSFYNNEISEKSEIFDDQFSVERPDGSNFTLKIRSTKLEDSAMYFCASVRYEQYFGPGTRLTVT.

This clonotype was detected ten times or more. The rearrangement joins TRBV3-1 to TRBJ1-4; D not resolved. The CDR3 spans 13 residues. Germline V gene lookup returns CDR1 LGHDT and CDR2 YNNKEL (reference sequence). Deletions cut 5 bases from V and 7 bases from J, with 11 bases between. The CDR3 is CASSRPAGEKLFF. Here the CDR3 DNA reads TGTGCCAGCAGCAGGCCGGCGGGTGAAAAACTGTTTTTT.

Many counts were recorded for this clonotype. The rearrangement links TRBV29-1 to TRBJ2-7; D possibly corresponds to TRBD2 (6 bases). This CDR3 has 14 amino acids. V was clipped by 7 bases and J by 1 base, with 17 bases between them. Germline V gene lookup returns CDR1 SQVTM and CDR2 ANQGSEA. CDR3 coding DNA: TGCAGCGCCCTAAGGGCTAGCGATTCCTACGAGCAGTACTTC. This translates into CSALRASDSYEQYF.

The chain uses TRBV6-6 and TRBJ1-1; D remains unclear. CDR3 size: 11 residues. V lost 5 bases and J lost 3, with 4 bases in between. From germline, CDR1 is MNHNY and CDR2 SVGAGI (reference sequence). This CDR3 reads CASSPHTEAFF. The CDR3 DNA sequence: TGTGCCAGCAGTCCCCACACTGAAGCTTTCTTT.

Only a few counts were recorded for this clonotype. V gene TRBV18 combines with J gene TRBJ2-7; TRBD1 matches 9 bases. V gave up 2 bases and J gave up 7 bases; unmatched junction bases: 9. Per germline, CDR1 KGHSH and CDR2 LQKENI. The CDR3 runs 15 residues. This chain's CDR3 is CASSPRTGVFEEQYF. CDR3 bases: TGTGCCAGCTCACCAAGGACAGGGGTTTTTGAGGAGCAGTACTTC.

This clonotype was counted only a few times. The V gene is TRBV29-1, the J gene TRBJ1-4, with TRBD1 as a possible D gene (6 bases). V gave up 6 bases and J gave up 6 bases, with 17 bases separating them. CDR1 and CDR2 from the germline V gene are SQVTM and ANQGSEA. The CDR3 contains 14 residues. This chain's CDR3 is CSVAPTGKDEKLFF. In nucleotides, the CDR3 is TGCAGCGTGGCACCCACAGGGAAGGATGAAAAACTGTTTTTT.

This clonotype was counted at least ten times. The CDR3 region is CSARLARGALGVEQFF. As DNA, the CDR3 is TGCAGTGCTAGATTAGCCAGGGGGGCCCTGGGGGTTGAGCAGTTCTTC. The chain joins TRBV20-1 to TRBJ2-1, with D perhaps TRBD1 (7 bases). Trimming removed 2 bases at V and 9 bases at J, with 23 bases between. Germline V CDR1 and CDR2: DFQATT, SNEGSKA (reference sequence). CDR3 size: 16 residues.

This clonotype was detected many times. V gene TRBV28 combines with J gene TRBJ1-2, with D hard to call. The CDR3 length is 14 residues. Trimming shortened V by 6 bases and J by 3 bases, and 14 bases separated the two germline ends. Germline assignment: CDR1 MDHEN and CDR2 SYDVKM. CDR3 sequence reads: CASRASRQHYGYTF. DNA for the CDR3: TGTGCCAGCAGAGCCTCGAGGCAGCACTATGGCTACACCTTC.

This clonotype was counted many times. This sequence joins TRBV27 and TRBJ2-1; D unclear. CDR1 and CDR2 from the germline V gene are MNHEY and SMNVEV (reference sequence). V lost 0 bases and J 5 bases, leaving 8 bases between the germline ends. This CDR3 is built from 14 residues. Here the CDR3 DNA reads TGTGCCAGCAGTTTATCTACAGCAGACAATGAGCAGTTCTTC. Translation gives CASSLSTADNEQFF.

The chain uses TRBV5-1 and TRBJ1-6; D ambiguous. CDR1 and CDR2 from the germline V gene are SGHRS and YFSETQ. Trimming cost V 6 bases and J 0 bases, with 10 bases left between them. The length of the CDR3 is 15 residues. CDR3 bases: TGCGCCAGCAAGTATCCGGTCTCCTATAATTCACCCCTCCACTTT. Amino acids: CASKYPVSYNSPLHF.

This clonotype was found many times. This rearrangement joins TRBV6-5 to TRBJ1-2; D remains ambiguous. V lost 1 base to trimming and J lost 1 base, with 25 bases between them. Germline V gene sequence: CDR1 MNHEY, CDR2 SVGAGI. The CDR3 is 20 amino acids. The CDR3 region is CASSYFSPGPTAGLNYGYTF. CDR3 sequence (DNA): TGTGCCAGCAGTTACTTTTCCCCCGGACCCACCGCGGGCCTTAACTATGGCTACACCTTC.

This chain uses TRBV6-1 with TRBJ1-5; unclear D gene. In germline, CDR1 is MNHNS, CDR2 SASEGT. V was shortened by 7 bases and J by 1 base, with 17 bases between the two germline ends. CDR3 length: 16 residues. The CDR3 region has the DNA TGTGCCAGCACCCGGACGGCCCCATCAAGCAATCAGCCCCAGCATTTT. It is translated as CASTRTAPSSNQPQHF.

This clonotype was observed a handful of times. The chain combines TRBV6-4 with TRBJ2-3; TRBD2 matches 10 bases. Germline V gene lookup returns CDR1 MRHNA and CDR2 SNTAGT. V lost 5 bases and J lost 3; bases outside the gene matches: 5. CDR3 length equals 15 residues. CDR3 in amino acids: CASSLAGDGTDTQYF. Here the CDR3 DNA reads TGTGCCAGCAGTCTAGCGGGAGACGGGACAGATACGCAGTATTTT.

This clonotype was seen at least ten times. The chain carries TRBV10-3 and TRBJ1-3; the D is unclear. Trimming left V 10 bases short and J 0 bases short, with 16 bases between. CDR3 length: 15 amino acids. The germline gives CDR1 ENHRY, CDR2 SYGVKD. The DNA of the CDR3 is TGTGCCAGCCTGGGAACGCGGAACTCTGGAAACACCATATATTTT. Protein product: CASLGTRNSGNTIYF.

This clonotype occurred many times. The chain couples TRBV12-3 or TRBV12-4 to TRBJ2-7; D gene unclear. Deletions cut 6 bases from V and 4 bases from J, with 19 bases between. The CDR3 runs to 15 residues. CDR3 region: CASSSGGDAVYEQYF. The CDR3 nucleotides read TGTGCCAGCAGCTCAGGTGGGGATGCGGTGTACGAGCAGTACTTC.

The CDR3 nucleotides read TGTGCCAGCAGTGAAGTGAATCTGGGCTATGGCTACACCTTC. Translating gives CASSEVNLGYGYTF. The chain is built from TRBV6-1 and TRBJ1-2; no clear D. The CDR3 is 14 residues long. Trimming removed 1 base at V and 4 bases at J, with 10 bases between. Germline CDR1 MNHNS, CDR2 SASEGT.

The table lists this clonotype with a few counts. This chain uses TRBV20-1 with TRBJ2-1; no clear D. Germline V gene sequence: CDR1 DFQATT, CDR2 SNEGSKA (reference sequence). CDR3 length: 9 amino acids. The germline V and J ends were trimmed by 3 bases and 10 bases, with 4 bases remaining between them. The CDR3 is CSASTEQFF. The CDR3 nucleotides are TGCAGTGCTAGTACAGAGCAGTTCTTC.

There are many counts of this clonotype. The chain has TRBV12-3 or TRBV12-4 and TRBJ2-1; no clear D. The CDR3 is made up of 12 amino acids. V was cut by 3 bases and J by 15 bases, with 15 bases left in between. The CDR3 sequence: CASSFGPSLPFF. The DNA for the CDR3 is TGTGCCAGCAGTTTCGGGCCATCTCTCCCGTTCTTC.

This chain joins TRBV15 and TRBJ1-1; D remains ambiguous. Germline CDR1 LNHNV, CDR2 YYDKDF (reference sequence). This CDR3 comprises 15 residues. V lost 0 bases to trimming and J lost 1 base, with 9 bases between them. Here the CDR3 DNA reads TGTGCCACCAGCAGAGAATACCTGCGGAACACTGAAGCTTTCTTT. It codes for CATSREYLRNTEAFF.

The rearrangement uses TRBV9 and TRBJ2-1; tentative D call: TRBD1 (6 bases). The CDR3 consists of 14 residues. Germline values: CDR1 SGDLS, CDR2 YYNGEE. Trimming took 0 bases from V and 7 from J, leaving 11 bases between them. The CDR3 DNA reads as TGTGCCAGCAGCGTAGGCGCAGGGGAGAATGAGCAGTTCTTC. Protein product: CASSVGAGENEQFF. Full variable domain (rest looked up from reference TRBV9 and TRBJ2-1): DSGVTQTPKHLITATGQRVTLRCSPRSGDLSVYWYQQSLDQGLQFLIQYYNGEERAKGNILERFSAQQFPDLHSELNLSSLELGDSALYFCASSVGAGENEQFFGPGTRLTVL.